The 20 T cell receptor beta chains below come from one sample, sequenced in a study of spatial heterogeneity in lung cancer (dated by TCRdb to between 2018 and 2020). Library preparation was by 5' RACE. The reads were generated on a NextSeq 500. TCRdb trimmed public reads at Q25 via fastp, called clones via MiXCR and kept in-frame beta chains. Every distinct CDR3 protein forms one entry, paired with its most common genes and DNA. In this sample the table shows 40,000 to 55,000 distinct CDR3 sequences, about 13% of which occur a single time. 50% to 60% of the sample goes to the ten largest clones. The meaning of the sample's time point label: sample taken at primary tumor resection. The sample was PBMCs, taken at surgery. The source of these receptors is a male donor with early-stage non-small cell lung cancer.

This clonotype was observed many times. This chain connects TRBV7-6 to TRBJ1-6; D gene uncertain. Trimming removed 1 base at V and 11 bases at J, with 15 bases between. The CDR3 extends over 15 amino acids. Germline V CDR1 and CDR2: SGHVS, FNYEAQ. CDR3 sequence (DNA): TGTGCCAGCAGCTTAGTTTTGGGCCCTAGGGCACCCCTCCACTTT. Translating it yields CASSLVLGPRAPLHF.

The rearrangement links TRBV20-1 to TRBJ1-1, with D possibly TRBD1 on 5 matching bases. The germline V and J ends were trimmed by 0 bases and 0 bases, with 11 bases remaining between them. CDR1 DFQATT and CDR2 SNEGSKA come from the germline V gene (reference sequence). This CDR3 region has 15 residues. For the CDR3, the DNA is TGCAGTGCTAGAGATTGGGGACGTATGAACACTGAAGCTTTCTTT. It is translated as CSARDWGRMNTEAFF.

This clonotype appeared many times. The chain joins TRBV20-1 to TRBJ1-2, with 7 positions matching TRBD1. The J segment lost 2 bases and the V segment lost 7 bases, leaving 7 bases of the junction unmatched. This CDR3 is 13 amino acids long. Germline CDR1 is DFQATT and CDR2 is SNEGSKA (reference sequence). CDR3 bases: TGCAGTGGTTCGACAGGGATCAACTATGGCTACACCTTC. Protein product: CSGSTGINYGYTF.

This clonotype was detected ten times or more. The chain couples TRBV5-6 to TRBJ2-5; D ambiguous. Germline CDR1 SGHDT, CDR2 YYEEEE. V dropped 0 bases and J dropped 2 bases, with 11 bases sitting between them. The CDR3 has 15 amino acids. The CDR3 here is CASSLAKPVQETQYF. As DNA, the CDR3 is TGTGCCAGCAGCTTGGCCAAGCCGGTTCAAGAGACCCAGTACTTC.

Only a few counts were recorded for this clonotype. The J gene is TRBJ2-1, the V gene TRBV7-9; the D gene is possibly TRBD1 (5 bases). The CDR3 has 12 residues. V was cut by 5 bases and J by 11 bases, with 13 bases left in between. Germline loops: CDR1 SEHNR, CDR2 FQNEAQ (reference sequence). The CDR3 coding sequence is TGTGCCAGCAGCCCTGCTCCAGGGCAGCAGTTCTTC. Translated, it gives CASSPAPGQQFF.

V usage is TRBV12-3 or TRBV12-4 and J usage is TRBJ2-2, with 7 bases aligning to TRBD1. This CDR3 is 16 amino acids long. V dropped 5 bases and J dropped 5; count of bases not matched to a gene: 11. The CDR3 sequence is CASSRQGGSWTGELFF. Written as DNA, the CDR3 is TGTGCCAGCAGTCGACAGGGTGGTTCCTGGACCGGGGAGCTGTTTTTT.

The V call is TRBV4-3, the J call TRBJ2-5; D gene uncertain. CDR1 and CDR2 (germline): LGHNA, YSLEER. The CDR3 consists of 13 residues. The V end lost 2 bases, the J end lost 2 bases, and 6 bases lay between the germline ends. As DNA, the CDR3 is TGCGCCAGCAGCCAAACACGGCAAGAGACCCAGTACTTC. Encoded protein: CASSQTRQETQYF.

The J gene is TRBJ2-5, the V gene TRBV7-2; D is possibly TRBD2 (6 bases). The CDR3 sequence is 15 residues long. Trimming took off 5 bases at V and 5 bases at J, with 18 bases between the two ends. Per germline, CDR1 SGHTA and CDR2 FQGNSA. The CDR3 bases are TGTGCCAGCAGCAGAGGGAACGGGCGGGGCGAGACCCAGTACTTC. Its translation: CASSRGNGRGETQYF.

This clonotype has a count of ten or more. The chain is built from TRBV5-6 and TRBJ2-5; perhaps TRBD2 as D (6 bases). Trimming left V 1 base short and J 2 bases short, with 12 bases between. Germline CDR1 SGHDT, CDR2 YYEEEE. The CDR3 totals 15 residues. The CDR3 nucleotides are TGTGCCAGCAGCTTGAGATATGGAGGGCAAGAGACCCAGTACTTC. Its protein product is CASSLRYGGQETQYF.

This chain's CDR3 is CASNYWTGEGNEQFF. CDR3 bases: TGCGCCAGCAACTATTGGACAGGGGAGGGCAATGAGCAGTTCTTC. The chain joins TRBV5-1 to TRBJ2-1, with 9 nucleotides matching TRBD1. From germline, CDR1 is SGHRS and CDR2 YFSETQ. The V segment lost 6 bases and the J segment 6 bases; nucleotides outside the gene matches: 10. This CDR3 contains 15 residues.

This clonotype was counted between two and nine times. The gene calls are TRBV5-1 and TRBJ2-2, with D perhaps TRBD1 (6 bases). V lost 3 bases to trimming and J lost 1 base, with 16 bases between them. This CDR3 comprises 17 residues. Per germline, CDR1 SGHRS and CDR2 YFSETQ. The CDR3 loop is CASSSSNRDMNTGELFF. The CDR3, as DNA: TGCGCCAGCAGCTCGTCCAACCGGGACATGAACACCGGGGAGCTGTTTTTT.

This clonotype showed up many times. The rearrangement links TRBV10-3 to TRBJ1-4; D unresolved. CDR1 is ENHRY, CDR2 SYGVKD, per germline. V dropped 0 bases and J dropped 1 base, with 6 bases sitting between them. CDR3 length: 15 residues. In DNA form, the CDR3 reads TGTGCCATCAGTGAGTCGGTTGGAACTAATGAAAAACTGTTTTTT. As protein: CAISESVGTNEKLFF.

This clonotype turned up a few times. CDR3 amino acids: CASSLVLGGVTDTQYF. CDR3 in DNA: TGTGCCAGCAGCTTAGTTTTGGGGGGCGTCACAGATACGCAGTATTTT. The chain uses TRBV7-9 and TRBJ2-3; either TRBD1 or TRBD2 may supply D (6 bases each). Germline V gene data show CDR1 as SEHNR and CDR2 as FQNEAQ (reference sequence). The CDR3 has 16 residues. Trimming took 1 base from V and 2 from J, leaving 13 bases between them.

This chain uses TRBV2 with TRBJ2-2; D is uncertain. CDR3 length: 13 residues. Germline CDR1 SNHLY, CDR2 FYNNEI. V was cut by 4 bases and J by 1 base, with 4 bases left in between. CDR3 loop: CASSAENTGELFF. For the CDR3, the DNA is TGTGCCAGCAGTGCCGAGAACACCGGGGAGCTGTTTTTT. The entire variable domain, with the rest obtained from reference TRBV2 and TRBJ2-2, is as follows: EPEVTQTPSHQVTQMGQEVILRCVPISNHLYFYWYRQILGQKVEFLVSFYNNEISEKSEIFDDQFSVERPDGSNFTLKIRSTKLEDSAMYFCASSAENTGELFFGEGSRLTVL.

In its sample, this clonotype was seen a few times. The V call is TRBV4-3, the J call TRBJ2-7; the D gene is possibly TRBD2 (5 bases). The CDR3 length is 16 residues. The germline gives CDR1 LGHNA, CDR2 YSLEER. With 1 base removed from V and 0 bases from J, the gap between germline ends came to 13 bases. The CDR3 coding sequence is TGCGCCAGCAGCCAAGTCAAAGGCGAGGGCTCCTACGAGCAGTACTTC. Translated, it gives CASSQVKGEGSYEQYF.

This clonotype has more than one count but fewer than ten. The chain links TRBV20-1 to TRBJ2-1; TRBD2 agrees at 12 bases. Germline-derived CDR1 and CDR2 are DFQATT and SNEGSKA (reference sequence). CDR3 length: 14 residues. The V and J ends lost 5 bases and 7 bases, in that order; junction bases with no gene match: 6. CDR3 sequence (DNA): TGCAGTGCTGCGCTAGCGGGAGGGTTAAATGAGCAGTTCTTC. Translation gives CSAALAGGLNEQFF.

The chain is built from TRBV5-1 and TRBJ1-1, with D uncertain. CDR3 length: 12 amino acids. Looked up from germline, CDR1 is SGHRS and CDR2 is YFSETQ. V dropped 5 bases and J dropped 0 bases, with 5 bases sitting between them. The CDR3 DNA reads TGCGCCAGCAGGGGAATGAACACTGAAGCTTTCTTT. Translating gives CASRGMNTEAFF.

Only a few counts were recorded for this clonotype. J is TRBJ1-2 and V is TRBV15, with no clear D. The CDR3 spans 12 residues. The V end was cut by 0 bases, the J end by 8 bases, with 7 bases between. CDR1 LNHNV and CDR2 YYDKDF come from the germline V gene (reference sequence). The CDR3 nucleotides read TGTGCCACCAGCAGAGATGCCGGGGGCTACACCTTC. Protein product: CATSRDAGGYTF.

This clonotype was observed many times. This chain connects TRBV29-1 to TRBJ1-2; 8 nucleotides align to TRBD1. The V segment lost 8 bases and the J segment 0 bases; nucleotides outside the gene matches: 5. Germline loops: CDR1 SQVTM, CDR2 ANQGSEA. This CDR3 comprises 13 residues. In DNA, the CDR3 is TGCAGCTCTTCAGGGGGCTCTAACTATGGCTACACCTTC. Translating it yields CSSSGGSNYGYTF. Together with reference TRBV29-1 and TRBJ1-2, the CDR3 gives the full variable domain: SAVISQKPSRDICQRGTSLTIQCQVDSQVTMMFWYRQQPGQSLTLIATANQGSEATYESGFVIDKFPISRPNLTFSTLTVSNMSPEDSSIYLCSSSGGSNYGYTFGSGTRLTVV.

Only a few counts were recorded for this clonotype. The chain joins TRBV4-3 to TRBJ1-1, with D unclear. The germline V gene encodes CDR1 LGHNA and CDR2 YSLEER. This CDR3 contains 13 residues. V was shortened by 0 bases and J by 4 bases, with 6 bases between the two germline ends. Here the CDR3 DNA reads TGCGCCAGCAGCCAAGACGTGCTCACTGAAGCTTTCTTT. As protein: CASSQDVLTEAFF.